The 26 T cell receptor beta chains below come from one sample, sequenced in a study of T-cell memory formation after mild COVID-19. TCRdb ran MiXCR on the 5' RACE reads and lists one entry per CDR3 protein. The table lists 550,000 to 650,000 distinct CDR3 sequences, 15% to 20% of them singletons. The sequenced material came from PBMCs or a T cell subset sorted from them (not recorded which). The receptors shown here come from an adult woman who had mild COVID-19 (a few samples of this study predate the infection). Cell type and time point are not known.

This clonotype was counted a few times. The chain uses TRBV15 and TRBJ1-1; a possible D gene is TRBD1 (5 bases). Per germline, CDR1 LNHNV and CDR2 YYDKDF (reference sequence). The CDR3 has 15 amino acids. V lost 1 base, J lost 3 bases, and 12 bases lay in between. The CDR3 region has the DNA TGTGCCACCAGCAGAGCCGGGACCGGAGACACTGAAGCTTTCTTT. This translates into CATSRAGTGDTEAFF.

This clonotype has just a few counts. The V call is TRBV4-2, the J call TRBJ2-7, with D possibly matching TRBD1 (5 bases). Trimming shortened V by 0 bases and J by 7 bases, and 16 bases separated the two germline ends. The germline V gene has CDR1 LGHNA and CDR2 YNFKEQ. The CDR3 length is 15 residues. DNA for the CDR3: TGTGCCAGCAGCCAAGATTCGGGCAGGGTTGGGGAGCAGTACTTC. Amino acid sequence: CASSQDSGRVGEQYF.

The rearrangement joins TRBV20-1 to TRBJ2-3, with 8 bases fitting TRBD2. J gave up 7 bases and V 3 bases, and 9 bases lay outside the gene matches. CDR3 length: 14 residues. Germline V gene sequence: CDR1 DFQATT, CDR2 SNEGSKA (reference sequence). The CDR3 region is CSASGGREGNTQYF. The CDR3 nucleotides read TGCAGTGCTAGTGGGGGTCGGGAGGGGAATACGCAGTATTTT.

This clonotype was seen a handful of times. The V and J genes are TRBV24-1 and TRBJ1-1; no firm D call. From germline, CDR1 is KGHDR and CDR2 SFDVKD. The ends were cut back, 2 bases at V and 7 bases at J, with 7 bases in the middle. The length of the CDR3 is 12 residues. The CDR3 spells CATSDYGFEAFF. Written as DNA, the CDR3 is TGTGCCACCAGTGATTACGGATTTGAAGCTTTCTTT.

This chain uses TRBV2 with TRBJ2-7, with 8 bases aligning to TRBD1. Germline lookup yields CDR1 SNHLY and CDR2 FYNNEI. The V and J ends lost 3 bases and 6 bases, in that order; junction bases with no gene match: 7. There are 14 residues in the CDR3. CDR3 in DNA: TGTGCCAGCAGTGAGGACAGGGACGGGCTCGAGCAGTACTTC. Translation gives CASSEDRDGLEQYF.

The table lists this clonotype with a few counts. The chain has TRBV7-9 and TRBJ1-1, with 8 bases fitting TRBD1. The CDR3 is 15 amino acids. V lost 5 bases, J lost 1 base, and 6 bases stayed unmatched. Germline V gene data show CDR1 as SEHNR and CDR2 as FQNEAQ (reference sequence). Written as DNA, the CDR3 is TGTGCCAGCAGCCCGAGGACAGGGCAGAACACTGAAGCTTTCTTT. This codes for CASSPRTGQNTEAFF.

This clonotype has only a few counts. This rearrangement joins TRBV6-6 to TRBJ1-2; D unresolved. Germline CDR1 and CDR2: MNHNY and SVGAGI (reference sequence). CDR3 length: 14 amino acids. Between the trimmed V and J ends, which lost 2 bases and 2 bases, there was a span of 9 bases. CDR3 sequence reads: CASSYEAQNYGYTF. CDR3 in DNA: TGTGCCAGCAGTTACGAAGCACAAAACTATGGCTACACCTTC.

This clonotype was found a few times. The V call is TRBV7-2, the J call TRBJ1-1; tentative D call: TRBD1 (6 bases). V shed 1 base and J shed 9 bases, with 9 bases lying between them. There are 12 residues in the CDR3. Germline values: CDR1 SGHTA, CDR2 FQGNSA. CDR3 amino acids: CASSLVGAKAFF. In nucleotides, the CDR3 is TGTGCCAGCAGCTTAGTGGGGGCAAAAGCTTTCTTT.

This clonotype showed up just a few times. This sequence joins TRBV24-1 and TRBJ2-1; 7 nucleotides align to TRBD2. The germline V gene encodes CDR1 KGHDR and CDR2 SFDVKD. There are 15 residues in the CDR3. With V trimmed by 5 bases and J by 5 bases, 8 bases remained unmatched. The CDR3 DNA follows: TGTGCCACCAGTGCTGGGGGACTATTGAACAATGAGCAGTTCTTC. Its protein is CATSAGGLLNNEQFF.

This clonotype turned up a few times. The chain is built from TRBV7-9 and TRBJ1-6; D unclear. CDR1 is SEHNR, CDR2 FQNEAQ, per germline (reference sequence). The CDR3 totals 13 residues. Trimming shortened V by 7 bases and J by 11 bases, and 15 bases separated the two germline ends. CDR3 sequence (DNA): TGTGCCAGCACCCTTGGGGTGGGTACACCCCTCCACTTT. Amino acid sequence: CASTLGVGTPLHF.

Ten or more counts support this clonotype. The V and J genes are TRBV29-1 and TRBJ2-5; D is undetermined. Trimming stripped 4 bases from V and 4 bases from J, with 10 bases between. The CDR3 loop spans 12 amino acids. Looked up from germline, CDR1 is SQVTM and CDR2 is ANQGSEA. The CDR3 DNA follows: TGCAGCGTTGGCGACGTTTCAGAGACCCAGTACTTC. Amino acid sequence: CSVGDVSETQYF.

This clonotype has just a few counts. The chain recombines TRBV7-9 with TRBJ2-5, with TRBD1 identical over 7 bases. Germline trimming cut 0 bases from V and 6 bases from J; bases unmatched to any gene: 4. CDR1 is SEHNR, CDR2 FQNEAQ, per germline (reference sequence). This CDR3 region has 14 residues. CDR3 protein: CASSLAAGGKTQYF. For the CDR3, the DNA is TGTGCCAGCAGCTTAGCCGCAGGGGGAAAGACCCAGTACTTC.

The V gene is TRBV7-8, the J gene TRBJ2-7; 9 bases map to TRBD2. Germline assignment: CDR1 SGHVS and CDR2 FQNEAQ. This CDR3 contains 13 residues. The ends lost 6 bases at V and 2 bases at J; junction bases unmatched: 2. CDR3 sequence reads: CASRPSGAYEQYF. The DNA for the CDR3 is TGTGCCAGCAGGCCTAGCGGGGCCTACGAGCAGTACTTC.

The V call is TRBV5-5, the J call TRBJ1-1; possibly TRBD1 for D (6 bases). Looked up from germline, CDR1 is SGHKS and CDR2 is YYEKEE (reference sequence). This CDR3 is 15 amino acids long. V lost 3 bases, J lost 1 base, and 13 bases lay in between. Written as DNA, the CDR3 is TGTGCCAGCAGCTACTCACAGGGCCCGAACACTGAAGCTTTCTTT. Protein sequence: CASSYSQGPNTEAFF.

This chain links TRBV6-5 with TRBJ2-1; 9 nucleotides align to TRBD2. This CDR3 has 16 residues. Germline values: CDR1 MNHEY, CDR2 SVGAGI. V trimming: 2 bases; J trimming: 8 bases; junction bases outside the gene matches: 10. The CDR3 DNA reads TGTGCCAGCAGTTACGTCGCGGGGGGGCTGGTAGATGAGCAGTTCTTC. Translated, it gives CASSYVAGGLVDEQFF.

The chain joins TRBV12-3 or TRBV12-4 to TRBJ1-2, with 7 positions matching TRBD1. The CDR3 is 15 residues long. V was pared by 1 base and J by 5 bases, with 7 bases of the junction left unmatched. For the CDR3, the DNA is TGTGCCAGCAGTTTAGGGTCCGGGACAGCTTATGGCTACACCTTC. Its protein is CASSLGSGTAYGYTF.

The CDR3 here is CASSLWSGGITGELFF. In DNA, the CDR3 is TGTGCCAGCAGTTTATGGTCAGGGGGCATTACCGGGGAGCTGTTTTTT. This rearrangement joins TRBV12-3 or TRBV12-4 to TRBJ2-2, with TRBD1 matching over 8 bases. V gave up 2 bases and J gave up 5 bases; unmatched junction bases: 7. The CDR3 is 16 amino acids.

On this clonotype itself: Relative to the germline gene, one junction end is altered; a read error may explain this. This chain connects TRBV6-5 to TRBJ2-1; D may be TRBD2 (5 bases). Looked up from germline, CDR1 is MNHEY and CDR2 is SVGAGI. The CDR3 spans 15 residues. Written as DNA, the CDR3 is TGTGCCAGCAGTTACGGCCAATCCCCGGGAAATGAGAAGTTCTTC. This gives the protein CASSYGQSPGNEKFF.

There are many counts of this clonotype. The V call is TRBV30, the J call TRBJ2-1; D gene ambiguous. Germline V gene data show CDR1 as GTSNPN and CDR2 as SVGIG (reference sequence). V was shortened by 5 bases and J by 4 bases, with 15 bases between the two germline ends. This CDR3 region has 14 residues. The CDR3, as DNA: TGTGCCTGGGGCGTTAACCTGGATTACAATGAGCAGTTCTTC. Translating it yields CAWGVNLDYNEQFF.

The chain links TRBV7-9 to TRBJ1-5; 8 nucleotides match TRBD1. The germline V gene has CDR1 SEHNR and CDR2 FQNEAQ (reference sequence). The CDR3 sequence is 14 residues long. CDR3 nucleotides: TGTGCAAGGGGACAGGAACATAGCAATCAGCCCCAGCATTTT. This encodes CARGQEHSNQPQHF. Combining the CDR3 with reference TRBV7-9 and TRBJ1-5 gives the whole variable domain DTGVSQNPRHKITKRGQNVTFRCDPISEHNRLYWYRQTLGQGPEFLTYFQNEAQLEKSRLLSDRFSAERPKGSFSTLEIQRTEQGDSAMYLCARGQEHSNQPQHFGDGTRLSIL.

This clonotype was observed a few times. The rearrangement joins TRBV27 to TRBJ2-5; no clear D. V lost 5 bases to trimming and J lost 5 bases, with 6 bases between them. The length of the CDR3 is 11 residues. CDR1 and CDR2 (germline): MNHEY, SMNVEV (reference sequence). The CDR3 DNA is TGTGCCAGCAGTCCCCCTGAGACCCAGTACTTC. It specifies CASSPPETQYF.

There are a few counts of this clonotype. The chain has TRBV2 and TRBJ1-1; D is unresolved. The V gene's germline CDR1 is SNHLY and CDR2 FYNNEI. V was shortened by 8 bases and J by 7 bases, with 26 bases between the two germline ends. The CDR3 spans 16 residues. The CDR3 DNA sequence: TGTGCCAGCTGGGCAGGAGATTTTGAAGACGGAGGTGAAGCTTTCTTT. Protein product: CASWAGDFEDGGEAFF.

CDR3 protein: CASSAPGQGAGGANVLTF. In DNA form, the CDR3 reads TGTGCCAGCAGTGCTCCGGGACAGGGGGCAGGAGGGGCCAACGTCCTGACTTTC. The chain carries TRBV25-1 and TRBJ2-6, with 12 bases identical to TRBD1. Germline CDR1 is MGHDK and CDR2 is SYGVNS. CDR3 length: 18 amino acids. The V and J ends lost 4 bases and 4 bases, in that order; junction bases with no gene match: 8.

Of note for this clonotype: This clone may be a read error of a much larger clone one base away. The V gene is TRBV7-2, the J gene TRBJ1-3; no reliable D call. The CDR3 consists of 16 residues. From germline, CDR1 is SGHTA and CDR2 FQGNSA. V was cut by 1 base and J by 8 bases, with 18 bases left in between. In DNA form, the CDR3 reads TGTGCCAGCAGCTTAGAGCATGCTGGGCCGCAGCACACCATATATTTT. Protein: CASSLEHAGPQHTIYF.

This clonotype showed up many times. The chain carries TRBV5-1 and TRBJ1-5; tentative D call: TRBD1 (5 bases). Trimming pared 0 bases from V and 7 bases from J, leaving 8 bases between. This CDR3 has 13 amino acids. The V gene's germline CDR1 is SGHRS and CDR2 YFSETQ. The CDR3 DNA follows: TGCGCCAGCAGCTTGGATGGGACCCAGCCCCAGCATTTT. This codes for CASSLDGTQPQHF.

This clonotype has more than one count but fewer than ten. The V call is TRBV5-6, the J call TRBJ2-2; perhaps TRBD1 as D (6 bases). Trimming shortened V by 4 bases and J by 5 bases, and 12 bases separated the two germline ends. Germline-derived CDR1 and CDR2 are SGHDT and YYEEEE. CDR3 length equals 14 residues. CDR3 in DNA: TGTGCCAGCAGCATCATACAGGGTACCGGGGAGCTGTTTTTT. This codes for CASSIIQGTGELFF. The entire variable domain, with the rest obtained from reference TRBV5-6 and TRBJ2-2, is as follows: DAGVTQSPTHLIKTRGQQVTLRCSPKSGHDTVSWYQQALGQGPQFIFQYYEEEERQRGNFPDRFSGHQFPNYSSELNVNALLLGDSALYLCASSIIQGTGELFFGEGSRLTVL.